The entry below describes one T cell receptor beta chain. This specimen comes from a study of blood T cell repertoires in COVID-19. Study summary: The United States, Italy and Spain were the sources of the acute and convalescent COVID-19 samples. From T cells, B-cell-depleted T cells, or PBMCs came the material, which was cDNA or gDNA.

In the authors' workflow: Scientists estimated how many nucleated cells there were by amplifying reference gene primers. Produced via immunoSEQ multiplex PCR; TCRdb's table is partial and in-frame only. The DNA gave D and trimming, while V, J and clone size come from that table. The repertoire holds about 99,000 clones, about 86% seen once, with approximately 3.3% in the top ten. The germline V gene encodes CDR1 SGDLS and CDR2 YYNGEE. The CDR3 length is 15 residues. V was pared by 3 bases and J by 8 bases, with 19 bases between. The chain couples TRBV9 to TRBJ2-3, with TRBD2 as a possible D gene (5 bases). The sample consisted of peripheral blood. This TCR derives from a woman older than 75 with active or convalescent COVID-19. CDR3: CASSATEGPQTTQYF. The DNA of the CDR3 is TGTGCCAGCAGCGCCACAGAGGGCCCCCAAACTACGCAGTATTTT.